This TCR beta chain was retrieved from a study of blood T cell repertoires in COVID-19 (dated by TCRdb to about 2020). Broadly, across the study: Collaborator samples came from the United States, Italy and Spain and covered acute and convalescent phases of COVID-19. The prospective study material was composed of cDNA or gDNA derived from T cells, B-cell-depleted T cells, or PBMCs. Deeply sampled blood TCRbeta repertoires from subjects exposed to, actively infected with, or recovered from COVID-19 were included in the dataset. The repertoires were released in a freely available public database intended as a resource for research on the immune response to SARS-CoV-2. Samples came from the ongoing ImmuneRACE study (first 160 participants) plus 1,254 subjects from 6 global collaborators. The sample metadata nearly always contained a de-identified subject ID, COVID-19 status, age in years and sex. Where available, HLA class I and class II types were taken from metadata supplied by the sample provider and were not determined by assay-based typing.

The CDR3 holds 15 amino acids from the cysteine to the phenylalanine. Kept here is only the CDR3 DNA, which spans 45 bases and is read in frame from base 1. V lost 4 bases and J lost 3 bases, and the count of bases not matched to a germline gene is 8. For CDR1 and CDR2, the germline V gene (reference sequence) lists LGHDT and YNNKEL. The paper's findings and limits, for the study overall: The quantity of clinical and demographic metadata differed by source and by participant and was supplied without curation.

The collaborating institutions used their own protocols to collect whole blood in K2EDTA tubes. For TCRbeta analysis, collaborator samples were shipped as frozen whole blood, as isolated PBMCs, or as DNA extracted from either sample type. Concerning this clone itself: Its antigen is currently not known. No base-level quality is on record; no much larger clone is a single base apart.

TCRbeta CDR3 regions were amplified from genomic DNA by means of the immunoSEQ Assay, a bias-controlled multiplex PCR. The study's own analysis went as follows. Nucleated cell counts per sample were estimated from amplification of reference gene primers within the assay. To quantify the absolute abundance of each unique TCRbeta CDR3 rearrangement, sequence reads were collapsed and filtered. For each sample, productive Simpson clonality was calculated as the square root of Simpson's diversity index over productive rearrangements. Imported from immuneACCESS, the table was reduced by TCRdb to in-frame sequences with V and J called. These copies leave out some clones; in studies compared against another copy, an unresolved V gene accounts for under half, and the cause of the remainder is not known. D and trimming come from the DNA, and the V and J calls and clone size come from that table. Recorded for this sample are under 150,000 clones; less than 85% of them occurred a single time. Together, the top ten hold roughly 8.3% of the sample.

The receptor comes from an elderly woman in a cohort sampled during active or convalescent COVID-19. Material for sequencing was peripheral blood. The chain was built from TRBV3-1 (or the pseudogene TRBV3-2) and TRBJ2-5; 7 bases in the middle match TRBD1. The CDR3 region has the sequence CASSRTGTAEETQYF. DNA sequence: TGTGCCAGCAGCCGGACCGGGACAGCTGAAGAGACCCAGTACTTC.